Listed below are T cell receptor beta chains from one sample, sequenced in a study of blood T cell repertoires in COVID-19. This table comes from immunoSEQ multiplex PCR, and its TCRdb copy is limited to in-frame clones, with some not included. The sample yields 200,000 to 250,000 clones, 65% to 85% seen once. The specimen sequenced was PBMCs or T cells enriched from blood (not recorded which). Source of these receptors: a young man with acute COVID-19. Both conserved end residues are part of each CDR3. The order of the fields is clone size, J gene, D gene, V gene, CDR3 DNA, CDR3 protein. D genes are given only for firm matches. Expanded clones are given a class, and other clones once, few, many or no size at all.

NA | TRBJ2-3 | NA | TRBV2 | TGTGCCAGCAGGGATAGCGTTTCTAGCACAGATACGCAGTATTTT | CASRDSVSSTDTQYF
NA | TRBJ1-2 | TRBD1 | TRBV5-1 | TGCGCCAGCAGCTGGGTGGGAACAGGGGCTAACTATGGCTACACCTTC | CASSWVGTGANYGYTF
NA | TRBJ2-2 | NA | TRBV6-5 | TGTGCCAGCAGTACAGGGAACACCGGGGAGCTGTTTTTT | CASSTGNTGELFF
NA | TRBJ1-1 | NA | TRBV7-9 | TGTGCCAGCAGCTTAGCGGAGGTGGGGTTTGAAGCTTTCTTT | CASSLAEVGFEAFF
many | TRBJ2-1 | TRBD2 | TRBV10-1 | TGCGCCAGCAGTCCCTTTTCCCTAGCGGGGGGGGGCAATGAGCAGTTCTTC | CASSPFSLAGGGNEQFF
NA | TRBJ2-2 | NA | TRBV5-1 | TGCGCCAGCAGCTTGATGCAGGAAAACACCGGGGAGCTGTTTTTT | CASSLMQENTGELFF
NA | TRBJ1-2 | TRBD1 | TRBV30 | TGTGCCTGGAGTACCTGGACAGGGTATGGCTACACCTTC | CAWSTWTGYGYTF
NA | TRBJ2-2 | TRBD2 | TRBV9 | TGTGCCAGCAGCGTAGCCGCGGGGGGCTCCATGGGCGGGGAGCTGTTTTTT | CASSVAAGGSMGGELFF
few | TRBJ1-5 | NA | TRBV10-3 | TGTGCCACCGGCCCACAAGGGGTAAGCAATCAGCCCCAGCATTTT | CATGPQGVSNQPQHF
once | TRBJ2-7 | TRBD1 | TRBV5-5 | TGTGCCAGCAGTTGGACAGGGGGATTTGAGCAGTACTTC | CASSWTGGFEQYF
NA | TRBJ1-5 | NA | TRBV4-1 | TGCGCCAGCAGCCACGTCCTCAGGGCTGACAATCAGCCCCAGCATTTT | CASSHVLRADNQPQHF